This TCR beta chain is from a study of T-cell memory formation after mild COVID-19. Study conclusions and caveats: Later expanders leaned CD4+, whereas day 15 to 85 contracting clones were balanced CD4/CD8.

This CDR3 comprises 16 residues. With 4 bases removed from V and 0 bases from J, the gap between germline ends came to 12 bases. CDR1 is SGHDN and CDR2 is FVKESK in the germline V gene. TCRdb fed the 5' RACE reads into MiXCR, producing one record per CDR3 protein. In the table there are some 350,000 distinct CDR3 sequences, about a sixth of which are singletons. A remark on this clonotype: The antigen remains undetermined.

This receptor was identified in a young man who had mild COVID-19 (a few samples of this study predate the infection). Cell type and time point are not known. The chain has TRBV14 and TRBJ2-2; D gene ambiguous. The source material was PBMCs or a T cell subset sorted from them (not recorded which). CDR3 sequence (DNA): TGTGCCAGCAGCCCCATCGTTGGGGCGAACACCGGGGAGCTGTTTTTT. This translates into CASSPIVGANTGELFF.